Following are 21 T cell receptor beta chains from one sample sequenced in a study of lymphopenia after photon versus proton radiotherapy. The protocol was immunoSEQ multiplex PCR, while the TCRdb copy is restricted to in-frame clones and leaves out a portion. In the table there are roughly 61,000 clones, about 85% of which are singletons. This specimen consisted of peripheral blood, obtained from a patient treated with proton-based radiotherapy. These receptors were collected from a man at least 80 years old with esophageal cancer.

The chain couples TRBV9 to TRBJ2-1; D remains unclear. The V end was cut by 4 bases, the J end by 6 bases, with 11 bases between. Germline values: CDR1 SGDLS, CDR2 YYNGEE. The CDR3 runs to 13 residues. This CDR3 is CASSPRAINEQFF. CDR3 DNA sequence: TGTGCCAGCAGCCCCCGCGCTATCAATGAGCAGTTCTTC.

The gene calls are TRBV13 and TRBJ1-3; 7 positions agree with TRBD1. The trim removed 4 bases at V and 4 bases at J, leaving 4 bases unmatched. This CDR3 region has 14 residues. Germline-derived CDR1 and CDR2 are PRHDT and FYEKMQ (reference sequence). The CDR3 protein is CASSSRGQGNTIYF. Written as DNA, the CDR3 is TGTGCCAGCAGCTCGAGGGGGCAGGGAAACACCATATATTTT.

The rearrangement links TRBV18 to TRBJ1-5, with D tentatively TRBD1 (5 bases). Germline lookup yields CDR1 KGHSH and CDR2 LQKENI. The germline V and J ends were trimmed by 4 bases and 2 bases, with 15 bases remaining between them. The CDR3 contains 16 residues. CDR3 region: CASSLVPGGGNQPQHF. DNA for the CDR3: TGTGCCAGCTCACTTGTCCCCGGGGGAGGCAATCAGCCCCAGCATTTT.

The sample holds a few counts of this clone. The genes are TRBV2 and TRBJ1-1, with 8 bases fitting TRBD1. The CDR3 has 16 amino acids. The ends lost 5 bases at V and 0 bases at J; junction bases unmatched: 8. The V gene's germline CDR1 is SNHLY and CDR2 FYNNEI. The CDR3 DNA is TGTGCCAGCAGTCGGGAGACAGGGGTGTTGAACACTGAAGCTTTCTTT. As protein: CASSRETGVLNTEAFF.

In its sample, this clone was seen a few times. The CDR3: CASSFGRSSGANVLTF. The CDR3 nucleotides are TGTGCCAGCAGCTTCGGCAGGAGCTCTGGGGCCAACGTCCTGACTTTC. The chain combines TRBV7-3 with TRBJ2-6; no firm D call. Germline CDR1 reads SGHTA; CDR2 reads FQGTGA. The CDR3 runs to 16 residues. The ends were cut back, 3 bases at V and 0 bases at J, with 9 bases in the middle.

This chain joins TRBV5-4 and TRBJ1-6, with 9 bases lining up with TRBD1. CDR3 length: 15 residues. V dropped 4 bases and J dropped 10; count of bases not matched to a gene: 9. The germline V gene has CDR1 SGHNT and CDR2 YYREEE (reference sequence). Here the CDR3 DNA reads TGTGCCAGCAGCCCCCAGACAGGGGGAGTGTCACCCCTCCACTTT. Protein product: CASSPQTGGVSPLHF.

This clone was seen only a few times. The chain is built from TRBV9 and TRBJ1-4; tentative D call: TRBD1 (5 bases). The V end was cut by 4 bases, the J end by 6 bases, with 13 bases between. The CDR3 runs 14 residues. Germline CDR1 and CDR2: SGDLS and YYNGEE. The CDR3 here is CASSSGGVDEKLFF. DNA of the CDR3: TGTGCCAGCAGCTCCGGAGGGGTAGATGAAAAACTGTTTTTT. Based on the CDR3 plus reference TRBV9 and TRBJ1-4, the full variable domain is DSGVTQTPKHLITATGQRVTLRCSPRSGDLSVYWYQQSLDQGLQFLIQYYNGEERAKGNILERFSAQQFPDLHSELNLSSLELGDSALYFCASSSGGVDEKLFFGSGTQLSVL.

The chain uses TRBV11-2 and TRBJ1-1; TRBD1 is a possible D gene (5 bases). V was pared by 6 bases and J by 4 bases, with 15 bases between. CDR1 and CDR2 (germline): SGHAT, FQNNGV. CDR3 length: 14 amino acids. The CDR3 is CASRKLSGGTEAFF. The CDR3 DNA reads TGTGCCAGCAGAAAACTTTCGGGGGGCACTGAAGCTTTCTTT. Variable domain in full (rest from reference TRBV11-2 and TRBJ1-1): EAGVAQSPRYKIIEKRQSVAFWCNPISGHATLYWYQQILGQGPKLLIQFQNNGVVDDSQLPKDRFSAERLKGVDSTLKIQPAKLEDSAVYLCASRKLSGGTEAFFGQGTRLTVV.

The chain carries TRBV4-1 and TRBJ2-1; TRBD2 matches 11 bases. V was clipped by 4 bases and J by 9 bases; unmatched bases: 17. The CDR3 runs 18 residues. Germline V gene lookup returns CDR1 MGHRA and CDR2 YSYEKL. CDR3 DNA: TGCGCCAGCAGCCCCCTTACTAGCGGGGGAGTAACACGCGGTGAGCAGTTCTTC. Its protein product is CASSPLTSGGVTRGEQFF.

This clone was counted once. The rearrangement links TRBV5-1 to TRBJ1-2; D might be TRBD1 (5 bases). Germline V CDR1 and CDR2: SGHRS, YFSETQ. The CDR3 length is 17 residues. Between the trimmed V and J ends, which lost 2 bases and 2 bases, there was a span of 19 bases. This chain's CDR3 is CASSLVGPPQLNYGYTF. DNA of the CDR3: TGCGCCAGCAGCTTAGTGGGACCCCCGCAGCTAAACTATGGCTACACCTTC.

The chain carries TRBV18 and TRBJ1-4; no firm D call. Germline lookup yields CDR1 KGHSH and CDR2 LQKENI. The CDR3 is 13 residues long. V dropped 3 bases and J dropped 7 bases, with 9 bases sitting between them. This chain's CDR3 is CASSPQRGEKLFF. The CDR3 DNA is TGTGCCAGCTCACCCCAACGAGGTGAAAAACTGTTTTTT.

The rearrangement joins TRBV6-5 to TRBJ1-3; D remains unclear. Germline loops: CDR1 MNHEY, CDR2 SVGAGI. Trimming pared 4 bases from V and 0 bases from J, leaving 10 bases between. CDR3 size: 15 residues. CDR3 in amino acids: CASSSLTLSGNTIYF. In nucleotides, the CDR3 is TGTGCCAGCAGTTCGTTGACACTCTCTGGAAACACCATATATTTT.

This rearrangement joins TRBV11-1 to TRBJ2-5, with D tentatively TRBD1 or TRBD2 (5 bases each). Per germline, CDR1 SGHAT and CDR2 FQDESV (reference sequence). Trimming took off 1 base at V and 4 bases at J, with 13 bases between the two ends. The CDR3 runs 15 residues. CDR3 DNA: TGTGCCAGCAGCTTAGGACCCGAGGGGAGAGAGACCCAGTACTTC. As protein: CASSLGPEGRETQYF.

The chain recombines TRBV11-1 with TRBJ2-5, with TRBD1 identical over 8 bases. In germline, CDR1 is SGHAT, CDR2 FQDESV (reference sequence). The CDR3 consists of 16 residues. The V and J ends lost 2 bases and 4 bases, in that order; junction bases with no gene match: 9. CDR3 amino acids: CASSLRSQGAGETQYF. Written as DNA, the CDR3 is TGTGCCAGCAGCTTAAGATCCCAGGGGGCAGGAGAGACCCAGTACTTC.

The V call is TRBV6-5, the J call TRBJ1-4; 9 bases fit TRBD1. With 4 bases clipped from V and 10 bases from J, the junction kept 7 bases outside the gene matches. CDR3 size: 14 residues. Germline assignment: CDR1 MNHEY and CDR2 SVGAGI. The CDR3 region is CASSSGTGSRKLFF. CDR3 coding DNA: TGTGCCAGCAGTTCCGGGACAGGGAGCCGAAAACTGTTTTTT.

There are a few counts of this clone. CDR3 residues: CASSSGNPYEQYF. In nucleotides, the CDR3 is TGTGCCAGTTCTAGCGGGAACCCCTACGAGCAGTACTTC. The J gene is TRBJ2-7, the V gene TRBV5-4; TRBD2 aligns across 9 bases. With V trimmed by 8 bases and J by 2 bases, 5 bases remained unmatched. The CDR3 has 13 amino acids. The germline gives CDR1 SGHNT, CDR2 YYREEE (reference sequence).

The rearrangement uses TRBV6-5 and TRBJ1-5; D is perhaps TRBD1 (6 bases). The germline CDR1 and CDR2 sequences are MNHEY and SVGAGI. The V end lost 2 bases, the J end lost 2 bases, and 7 bases lay between the germline ends. The CDR3 has 14 residues. Here the CDR3 reads CASSYRQGNQPQHF. The CDR3 bases are TGTGCCAGCAGTTACCGACAGGGCAATCAGCCCCAGCATTTT.

The genes are TRBV29-1 and TRBJ1-5; D is perhaps TRBD1 (6 bases). The CDR3 extends over 14 amino acids. Germline loops: CDR1 SQVTM, CDR2 ANQGSEA. Trimming took off 7 bases at V and 4 bases at J, with 17 bases between the two ends. Here the CDR3 DNA reads TGCAGCGCTACAACAGGGTTGGGGAATCAGCCCCAGCATTTT. This translates into CSATTGLGNQPQHF.

The sample holds one count of this clone. This sequence joins TRBV6-1 and TRBJ2-7, with TRBD1 identical over 7 bases. This CDR3 region has 15 residues. Unmatched junction bases numbered 10, after V lost 5 bases and J lost 3 bases. Germline CDR1 is MNHNS and CDR2 is SASEGT. CDR3 DNA: TGTGCCAGCAGTCCCGGACAGGCCATGGACTACGAGCAGTACTTC. Its protein product is CASSPGQAMDYEQYF.

The V call is TRBV2, the J call TRBJ2-7, with D possibly matching TRBD2 (6 bases). Per the germline V gene, CDR1 is SNHLY and CDR2 is FYNNEI. Deletions cut 0 bases from V and 1 base from J, with 16 bases between. This CDR3 is 17 amino acids long. The CDR3 loop reads CASSEALRTSPSYEQYF. CDR3 sequence (DNA): TGTGCCAGCAGTGAAGCGCTTAGAACTAGCCCTTCCTACGAGCAGTACTTC.

In DNA form, the CDR3 reads TGTGCCAGCAGTTACTCGGGGACATCAACCGGCTATGGCTACACCTTC. It translates to CASSYSGTSTGYGYTF. The chain combines TRBV6-5 with TRBJ1-2; tentatively, D is TRBD1 (6 bases). V was shortened by 0 bases and J by 4 bases, with 15 bases between the two germline ends. The CDR3 contains 16 residues. CDR1 and CDR2 from the germline V gene are MNHEY and SVGAGI.